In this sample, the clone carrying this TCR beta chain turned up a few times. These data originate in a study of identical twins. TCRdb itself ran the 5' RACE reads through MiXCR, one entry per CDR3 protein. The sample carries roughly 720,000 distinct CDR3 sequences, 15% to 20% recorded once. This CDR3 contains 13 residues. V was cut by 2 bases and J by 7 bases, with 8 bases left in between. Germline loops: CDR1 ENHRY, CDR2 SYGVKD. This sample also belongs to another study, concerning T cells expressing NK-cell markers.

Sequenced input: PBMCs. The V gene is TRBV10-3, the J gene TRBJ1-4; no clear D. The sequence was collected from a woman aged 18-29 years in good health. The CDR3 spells CAISEDRVEKLFF. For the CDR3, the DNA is TGTGCCATCAGTGAGGATCGAGTTGAAAAACTGTTTTTT.